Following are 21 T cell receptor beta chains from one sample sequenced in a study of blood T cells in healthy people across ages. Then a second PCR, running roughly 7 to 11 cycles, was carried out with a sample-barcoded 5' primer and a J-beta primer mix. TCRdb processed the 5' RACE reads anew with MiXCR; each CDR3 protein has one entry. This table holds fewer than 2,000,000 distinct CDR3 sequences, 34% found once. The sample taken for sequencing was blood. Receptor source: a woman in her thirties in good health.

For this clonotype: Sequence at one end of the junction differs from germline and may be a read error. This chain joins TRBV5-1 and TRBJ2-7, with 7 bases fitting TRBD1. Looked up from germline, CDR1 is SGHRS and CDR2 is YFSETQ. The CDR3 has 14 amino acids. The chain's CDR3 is CASTWTGDSYGQYF. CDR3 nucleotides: TGCGCCAGCACCTGGACAGGAGACTCCTACGGGCAGTACTTC. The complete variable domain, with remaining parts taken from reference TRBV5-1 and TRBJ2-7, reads KAGVTQTPRYLIKTRGQQVTLSCSPISGHRSVSWYQQTPGQGLQFLFEYFSETQRNKGNFPGRFSGRQFSNSRSEMNVSTLELGDSALYLCASTWTGDSYGQYFGPGTRLTVT.

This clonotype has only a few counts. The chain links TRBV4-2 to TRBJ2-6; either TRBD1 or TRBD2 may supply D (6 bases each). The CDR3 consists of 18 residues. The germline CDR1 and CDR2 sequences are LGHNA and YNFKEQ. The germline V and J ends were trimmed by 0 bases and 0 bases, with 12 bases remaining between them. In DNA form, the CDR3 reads TGTGCCAGCAGCCAAGAGGGGGGCAGGGGCTCTGGGGCCAACGTCCTGACTTTC. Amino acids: CASSQEGGRGSGANVLTF.

The CDR3 spells CSALPGLAGGLYEQYF. The CDR3 DNA reads TGCAGTGCTCTTCCGGGACTAGCGGGGGGACTCTACGAGCAGTACTTC. The chain couples TRBV20-1 to TRBJ2-7; 15 nucleotides align to TRBD2. The germline CDR1 and CDR2 sequences are DFQATT and SNEGSKA (reference sequence). Germline trimming cut 5 bases from V and 3 bases from J; bases unmatched to any gene: 8. The CDR3 covers 16 residues.

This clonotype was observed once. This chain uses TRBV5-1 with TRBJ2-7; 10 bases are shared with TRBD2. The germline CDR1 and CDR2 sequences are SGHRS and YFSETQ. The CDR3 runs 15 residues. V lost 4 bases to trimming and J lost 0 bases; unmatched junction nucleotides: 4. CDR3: CASSDTSGVSYEQYF. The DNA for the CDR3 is TGCGCCAGCAGCGACACTAGCGGGGTCTCCTACGAGCAGTACTTC.

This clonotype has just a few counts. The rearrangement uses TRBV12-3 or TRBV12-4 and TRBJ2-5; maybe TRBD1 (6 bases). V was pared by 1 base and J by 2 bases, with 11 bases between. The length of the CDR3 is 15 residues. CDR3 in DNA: TGTGCCAGCAGTTTAGGAACAGGGCCTCAAGAGACCCAGTACTTC. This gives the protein CASSLGTGPQETQYF.

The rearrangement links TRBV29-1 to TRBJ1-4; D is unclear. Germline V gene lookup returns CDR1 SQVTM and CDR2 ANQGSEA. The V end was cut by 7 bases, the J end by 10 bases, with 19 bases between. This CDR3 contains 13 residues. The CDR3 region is CSAKAPASGKLFF. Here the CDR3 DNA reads TGCAGCGCCAAGGCTCCCGCATCCGGAAAACTGTTTTTT.

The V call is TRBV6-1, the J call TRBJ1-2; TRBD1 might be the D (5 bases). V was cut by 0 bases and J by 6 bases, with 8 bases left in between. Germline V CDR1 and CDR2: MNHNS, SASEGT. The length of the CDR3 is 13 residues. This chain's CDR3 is CASSEAWGDGYTF. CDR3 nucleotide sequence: TGTGCCAGCAGTGAAGCATGGGGGGATGGCTACACCTTC.

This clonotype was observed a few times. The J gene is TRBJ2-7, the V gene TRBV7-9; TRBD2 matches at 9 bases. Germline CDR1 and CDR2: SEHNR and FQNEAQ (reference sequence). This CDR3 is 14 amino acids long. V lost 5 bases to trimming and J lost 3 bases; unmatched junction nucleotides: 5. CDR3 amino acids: CASSRGGGRYEQYF. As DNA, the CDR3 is TGTGCCAGCAGCCGCGGGGGGGGCCGCTACGAGCAGTACTTC.

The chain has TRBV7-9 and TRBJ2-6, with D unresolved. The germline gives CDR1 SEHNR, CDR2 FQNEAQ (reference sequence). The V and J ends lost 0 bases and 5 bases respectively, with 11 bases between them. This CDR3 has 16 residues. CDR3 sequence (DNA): TGTGCCAGCAGCTTAGCGCTTGGGTATAGGGCCAACGTCCTGACTTTC. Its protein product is CASSLALGYRANVLTF.

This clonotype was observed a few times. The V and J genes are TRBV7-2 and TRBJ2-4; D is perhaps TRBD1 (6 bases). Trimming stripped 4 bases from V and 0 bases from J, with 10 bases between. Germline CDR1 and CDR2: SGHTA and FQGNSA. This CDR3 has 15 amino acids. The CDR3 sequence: CASSYRVGAKNIQYF. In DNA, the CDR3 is TGTGCCAGCAGCTACAGGGTGGGAGCCAAAAACATTCAGTACTTC.

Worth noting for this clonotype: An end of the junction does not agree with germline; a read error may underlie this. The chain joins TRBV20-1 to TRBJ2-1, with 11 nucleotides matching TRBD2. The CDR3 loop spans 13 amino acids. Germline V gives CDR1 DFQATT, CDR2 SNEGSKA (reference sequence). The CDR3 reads CGAGLADLNEQFF. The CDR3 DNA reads TGCGGTGCGGGACTAGCGGATCTTAATGAGCAGTTCTTC.

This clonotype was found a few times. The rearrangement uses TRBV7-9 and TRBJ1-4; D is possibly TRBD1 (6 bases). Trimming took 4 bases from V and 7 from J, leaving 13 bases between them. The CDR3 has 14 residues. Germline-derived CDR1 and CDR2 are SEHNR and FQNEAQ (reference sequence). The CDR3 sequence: CASSSQGFGEKLFF. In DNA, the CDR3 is TGTGCCAGCAGCTCACAGGGATTCGGTGAAAAACTGTTTTTT.

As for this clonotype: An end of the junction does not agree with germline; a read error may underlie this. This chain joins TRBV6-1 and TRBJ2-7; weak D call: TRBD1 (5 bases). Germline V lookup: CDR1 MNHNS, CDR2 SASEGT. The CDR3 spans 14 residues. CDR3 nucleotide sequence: TGTGCCAGCAGTGATAGTCAGGGCGAGTACGAGCAGCACTTC. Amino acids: CASSDSQGEYEQHF.

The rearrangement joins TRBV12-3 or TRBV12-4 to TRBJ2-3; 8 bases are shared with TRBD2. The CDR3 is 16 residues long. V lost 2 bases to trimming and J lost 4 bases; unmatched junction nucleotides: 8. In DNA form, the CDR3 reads TGTGCCAGCAGTTTACTGGCTAGCGGGTCGCCAGATACGCAGTATTTT. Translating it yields CASSLLASGSPDTQYF.

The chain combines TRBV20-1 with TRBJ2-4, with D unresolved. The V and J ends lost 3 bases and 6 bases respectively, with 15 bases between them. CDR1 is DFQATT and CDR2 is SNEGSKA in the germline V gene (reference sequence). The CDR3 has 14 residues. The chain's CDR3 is CSASFDPALNIQYF. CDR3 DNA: TGCAGTGCTAGCTTCGACCCGGCCCTAAACATTCAGTACTTC.

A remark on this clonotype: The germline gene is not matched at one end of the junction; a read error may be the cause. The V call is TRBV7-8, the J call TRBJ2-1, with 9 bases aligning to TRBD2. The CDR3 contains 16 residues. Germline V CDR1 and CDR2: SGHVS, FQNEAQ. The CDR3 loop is CASSHRGTSSHNEQFF. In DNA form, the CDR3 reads TGTGCCAGCAGCCACCGGGGGACTAGCTCCCACAATGAGCAGTTCTTC.

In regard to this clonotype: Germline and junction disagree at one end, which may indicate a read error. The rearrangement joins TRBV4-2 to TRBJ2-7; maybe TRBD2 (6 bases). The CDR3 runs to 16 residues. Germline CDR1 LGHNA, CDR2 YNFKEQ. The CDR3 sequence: CASSQERASATYKQYF. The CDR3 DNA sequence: TGTGCCAGCAGCCAAGAACGGGCTAGCGCGACCTACAAGCAGTACTTC.

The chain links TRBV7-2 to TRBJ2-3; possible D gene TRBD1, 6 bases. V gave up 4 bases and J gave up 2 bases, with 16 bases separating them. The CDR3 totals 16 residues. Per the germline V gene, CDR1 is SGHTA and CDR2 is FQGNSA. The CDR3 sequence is CASSCNRDTNTDTQYF. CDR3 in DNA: TGTGCCAGCAGCTGTAACCGGGACACAAACACAGATACGCAGTATTTT.

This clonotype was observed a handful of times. The CDR3 spells CASSEMGLWHF. The CDR3 coding sequence is TGTGCCAGCAGTGAGATGGGACTGTGGCATTTT. The rearrangement uses TRBV6-1 and TRBJ1-5; tentatively, D is TRBD1 (5 bases). V dropped 3 bases and J dropped 15 bases, with 12 bases sitting between them. The CDR3 has 11 residues. Looked up from germline, CDR1 is MNHNS and CDR2 is SASEGT.

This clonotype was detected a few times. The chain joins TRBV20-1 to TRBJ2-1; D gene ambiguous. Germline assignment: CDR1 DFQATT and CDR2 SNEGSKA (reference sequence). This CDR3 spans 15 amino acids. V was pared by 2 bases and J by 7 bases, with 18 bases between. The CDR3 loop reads CSARRPLTRINEQFF. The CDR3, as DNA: TGCAGTGCTAGACGACCCCTGACCCGAATTAATGAGCAGTTCTTC.

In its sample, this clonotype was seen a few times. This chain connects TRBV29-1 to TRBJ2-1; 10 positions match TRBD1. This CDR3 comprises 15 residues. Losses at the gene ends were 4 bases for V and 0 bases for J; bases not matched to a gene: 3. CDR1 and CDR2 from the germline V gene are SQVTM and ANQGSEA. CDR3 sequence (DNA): TGCAGCGTTGTAAGGACAGGGGGCTCCTACAATGAGCAGTTCTTC. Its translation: CSVVRTGGSYNEQFF.